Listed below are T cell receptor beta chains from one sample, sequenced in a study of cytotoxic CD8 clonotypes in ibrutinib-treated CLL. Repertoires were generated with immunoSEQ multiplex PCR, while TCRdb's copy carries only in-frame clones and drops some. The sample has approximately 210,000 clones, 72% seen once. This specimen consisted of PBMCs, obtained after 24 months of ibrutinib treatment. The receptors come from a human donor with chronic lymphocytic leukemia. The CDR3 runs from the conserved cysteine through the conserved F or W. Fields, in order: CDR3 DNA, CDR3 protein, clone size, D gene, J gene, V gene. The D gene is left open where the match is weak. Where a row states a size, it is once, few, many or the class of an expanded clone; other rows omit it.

cdr3_nt: TGCGCCAGCAGCTTGGCCTGGGCGGGAGGCGGTTACGAGCAGTACTTC
cdr3_aa: CASSLAWAGGGYEQYF
clone_size: few
d_call: TRBD2
j_call: TRBJ2-7
v_call: TRBV5-1

cdr3_nt: TGTGCCAGCTCCCCTAGGACAGGAATCCAAGAGACCCAGTACTTC
cdr3_aa: CASSPRTGIQETQYF
clone_size: NA
d_call: TRBD1
j_call: TRBJ2-5
v_call: TRBV18

cdr3_nt: TGCGCCAGCAGCCTACGGACTAGCGGGAAGGGGGATACGCAGTATTTT
cdr3_aa: CASSLRTSGKGDTQYF
clone_size: NA
d_call: TRBD2
j_call: TRBJ2-3
v_call: TRBV4-3

cdr3_nt: TGCAGTGCTGGCAGGAATGAAAAACTGTTTTTT
cdr3_aa: CSAGRNEKLFF
clone_size: NA
d_call: NA
j_call: TRBJ1-4
v_call: TRBV20-1

cdr3_nt: TGCGCCAGCAGCCAAGATAGACTCGGCAATCAGCCCCAGCATTTT
cdr3_aa: CASSQDRLGNQPQHF
clone_size: NA
d_call: NA
j_call: TRBJ1-5
v_call: TRBV4-3

cdr3_nt: TGTGCCATCAGTCGCGGGCCGCCGGTGAACACTGAAGCTTTCTTT
cdr3_aa: CAISRGPPVNTEAFF
clone_size: few
d_call: NA
j_call: TRBJ1-1
v_call: TRBV10-3

cdr3_nt: TGTGCCAGCAGCCTCCCGGGACTAGCGAACAAACAGTACTTC
cdr3_aa: CASSLPGLANKQYF
clone_size: NA
d_call: TRBD2
j_call: TRBJ2-7
v_call: TRBV7-9

cdr3_nt: TGCGCCAGCAGCTTACAGGGAGATACGCAGTATTTT
cdr3_aa: CASSLQGDTQYF
clone_size: NA
d_call: NA
j_call: TRBJ2-3
v_call: TRBV5-1

cdr3_nt: TGTGCCAGCAGCCGGAGGGCTAGCGGGAGAACAGATACGCAGTATTTT
cdr3_aa: CASSRRASGRTDTQYF
clone_size: few
d_call: TRBD2
j_call: TRBJ2-3
v_call: TRBV7-2

cdr3_nt: TGTGCCAGCAGCCTGGACGTTGCTAGCAATCAGCCCCAGCATTTT
cdr3_aa: CASSLDVASNQPQHF
clone_size: NA
d_call: NA
j_call: TRBJ1-5
v_call: TRBV7-2